This T cell receptor (beta chain) derives from a study of cytomegalovirus exposure and HLA in healthy donors. Whole-study context: The platform used for the roughly 110 validation repertoires matched that of the approximately 710 first-cohort repertoires, a later analysis reported.

In the case of this clone: Its specificity is unknown.

Measured with immunoSEQ multiplex PCR; TCRdb has only the in-frame clones, and not every one. In the table there are about 110,000 clones, about nine tenths of which are singletons. Whole-study results and caveats: The study flagged approximately 180 TCR beta chains as cytomegalovirus-associated. With high specificity and sensitivity, the classifier reportedly diagnosed cytomegalovirus status.

The donors were members of the validation cohort, which comprised 120 subjects and was separate from the first cohort of roughly 700 subjects. The germline gives CDR1 MNHEY, CDR2 SVGAGI. This CDR3 contains 13 residues. V was trimmed by 6 bases and J by 3 bases, leaving 11 bases between them. The rearrangement uses TRBV6-5 and TRBJ1-2; maybe TRBD1 (5 bases). The clonotype comes from a woman aged 18-35 years in good health and CMV-seronegative. The sequenced sample consisted of PBMCs. In DNA form, the CDR3 reads TGTGCCAGCAGACCAGGGCTTCACTATGGCTACACCTTC. Residues: CASRPGLHYGYTF.